These 20 T cell receptor beta chains were sequenced from one sample in a study of cytomegalovirus exposure and HLA in healthy donors. Vbeta (60) and Jbeta (13) primers were used in the PCR. Sequenced by immunoSEQ multiplex PCR; TCRdb stores in-frame clones only, minus some. Seen here are about 100,000 clones, 79% observed once, and the top ten hold around 4%. The sequencing input was PBMCs. Receptor source: a female donor in good health and CMV-seropositive.

The gene calls are TRBV2 and TRBJ2-3, with 7 bases fitting TRBD1. CDR1 SNHLY and CDR2 FYNNEI come from the germline V gene. The CDR3 length is 18 residues. V was pared by 4 bases and J by 2 bases, with 15 bases of the junction left unmatched. Here the CDR3 reads CASSGTGRKALTTDTQYF. CDR3 nucleotide sequence: TGTGCCAGCAGTGGGACAGGCCGCAAGGCCCTAACCACAGATACGCAGTATTTT.

CDR3 DNA sequence: TGTGCCAGCAGTTCCACAGGGTGGGGCGGGGAGCTGTTTTTT. Its protein is CASSSTGWGGELFF. The chain links TRBV6-5 to TRBJ2-2, with D perhaps TRBD1 (6 bases). The CDR3 is 14 amino acids. Germline V gene lookup returns CDR1 MNHEY and CDR2 SVGAGI. V was shortened by 4 bases and J by 7 bases, with 13 bases between the two germline ends.

The V gene is TRBV11-2, the J gene TRBJ2-1; 11 positions match TRBD2. Germline CDR1 and CDR2: SGHAT and FQNNGV. V shed 5 bases, J shed 4 bases, and the junction held 4 bases outside the gene matches. This CDR3 region has 15 residues. CDR3 nucleotides: TGTGCCAGCAGCCCCCGACTAGCGGGGTACAATGAGCAGTTCTTC. Protein sequence: CASSPRLAGYNEQFF.

The chain employs TRBV5-5 and TRBJ2-7; tentatively, D is TRBD1 (5 bases). Trimming pared 10 bases from V and 6 bases from J, leaving 20 bases between. This CDR3 has 13 amino acids. CDR1 SGHKS and CDR2 YYEKEE come from the germline V gene (reference sequence). The CDR3 DNA follows: TGTGCCTCCGCTGGGGCAGTGCCGGGCGAGCAGTACTTC. It codes for CASAGAVPGEQYF.

V and J are TRBV6-5 and TRBJ1-5, with D maybe TRBD1 (6 bases). Germline V gives CDR1 MNHEY, CDR2 SVGAGI. Between the trimmed V and J ends, which lost 6 bases and 3 bases, there was a span of 12 bases. The CDR3 runs to 14 residues. CDR3 sequence reads: CASRWTVDNQPQHF. CDR3 DNA sequence: TGTGCCAGCAGATGGACAGTAGACAATCAGCCCCAGCATTTT.

The chain has TRBV5-1 and TRBJ1-1; D remains unclear. The germline V and J ends were trimmed by 0 bases and 11 bases, with 20 bases remaining between them. This CDR3 has 15 amino acids. Germline CDR1 reads SGHRS; CDR2 reads YFSETQ. In nucleotides, the CDR3 is TGCGCCAGCAGCTTGGGCCCCCCGCAGGTCGGTAGGGCTTTCTTT. Translated: CASSLGPPQVGRAFF. Full variable domain (missing parts from reference TRBV5-1 and TRBJ1-1): KAGVTQTPRYLIKTRGQQVTLSCSPISGHRSVSWYQQTPGQGLQFLFEYFSETQRNKGNFPGRFSGRQFSNSRSEMNVSTLELGDSALYLCASSLGPPQVGRAFFGQGTRLTVV.

The V call is TRBV19, the J call TRBJ2-1; maybe TRBD2 (7 bases). V dropped 3 bases and J dropped 3 bases, with 12 bases sitting between them. This CDR3 contains 15 residues. Germline loops: CDR1 LNHDA, CDR2 SQIVND (reference sequence). The CDR3 DNA follows: TGTGCCAGTAGTATTGGGGGGGGCTTCTACAATGAGCAGTTCTTC. Translating it yields CASSIGGGFYNEQFF. Together with reference TRBV19 and TRBJ2-1, the CDR3 gives the full variable domain: DGGITQSPKYLFRKEGQNVTLSCEQNLNHDAMYWYRQDPGQGLRLIYYSQIVNDFQKGDIAEGYSVSREKKESFPLTVTSAQKNPTAFYLCASSIGGGFYNEQFFGPGTRLTVL.

Here the CDR3 reads CATSVTRGGPYEQYF. CDR3 bases: TGTGCCACCAGCGTCACCCGAGGGGGACCCTACGAGCAGTACTTC. The genes are TRBV15 and TRBJ2-7, with a tentative D call TRBD1 (6 bases). V was pared by 5 bases and J by 2 bases, with 16 bases between. CDR1 and CDR2 from the germline V gene are LNHNV and YYDKDF (reference sequence). The CDR3 is 15 residues long.

This chain's CDR3 is CASSLGQGNTEAFF. CDR3 DNA: TGCGCCAGCAGCCTGGGACAGGGTAACACTGAAGCTTTCTTT. The chain recombines TRBV4-3 with TRBJ1-1; TRBD1 aligns across 9 bases. CDR3 size: 14 residues. Germline V gene lookup returns CDR1 LGHNA and CDR2 YSLEER. The trim removed 4 bases at V and 2 bases at J, leaving 2 bases unmatched.

This clone was picked up a small number of times. The CDR3 sequence is CASSLVAGVSYNEQFF. The CDR3 DNA reads as TGTGCCAGCAGCTTAGTTGCGGGAGTATCCTACAATGAGCAGTTCTTC. This chain connects TRBV7-9 to TRBJ2-1, with TRBD2 identical over 7 bases. CDR1 is SEHNR and CDR2 is FQNEAQ in the germline V gene (reference sequence). The CDR3 extends over 16 amino acids. The trim removed 1 base at V and 1 base at J, leaving 4 bases unmatched.

The chain's CDR3 is CASSGYRFASGNYGYTF. Here the CDR3 DNA reads TGTGCCAGCAGTGGCTACAGGTTTGCGTCTGGGAACTATGGCTACACCTTC. The chain links TRBV6-1 to TRBJ1-2, with a weak D call TRBD1 (5 bases). This CDR3 has 17 amino acids. V lost 4 bases to trimming and J lost 2 bases, with 20 bases between them. Germline-derived CDR1 and CDR2 are MNHNS and SASEGT.

The rearrangement uses TRBV18 and TRBJ2-3; 9 positions match TRBD2. Trimming cost V 4 bases and J 1 base; bases outside gene matches: 21. Germline V gives CDR1 KGHSH, CDR2 LQKENI. The CDR3 spans 21 residues. DNA of the CDR3: TGTGCCAGCTCACAAATTGAGCCGGGACTAGCCATCCTTCAAGGCACAGATACGCAGTATTTT. It is translated as CASSQIEPGLAILQGTDTQYF.

This chain links TRBV30 with TRBJ1-6, with D possibly matching TRBD1 (5 bases). CDR3 size: 13 residues. The germline V gene has CDR1 GTSNPN and CDR2 SVGIG (reference sequence). With 8 bases removed from V and 7 bases from J, the gap between germline ends came to 15 bases. The CDR3 spells CAQGRSQNSPLHF. CDR3 nucleotides: TGTGCCCAGGGCCGGAGCCAAAATTCACCCCTCCACTTT.

CDR3 DNA sequence: TGCAGCGTTGAGGGGACCAGACAGGGTACCTACGAGCAGTACTTC. Translated, it gives CSVEGTRQGTYEQYF. V and J are TRBV29-1 and TRBJ2-7; 7 nucleotides match TRBD1. With 3 bases clipped from V and 2 bases from J, the junction kept 10 bases outside the gene matches. This CDR3 region has 15 residues. The V gene's germline CDR1 is SQVTM and CDR2 ANQGSEA.

V is TRBV5-6 and J is TRBJ1-2, with 7 positions matching TRBD1. The V gene end was trimmed by 3 bases and the J gene end by 9 bases; junction bases not matched to a gene: 11. This CDR3 contains 14 residues. Germline V gene sequence: CDR1 SGHDT, CDR2 YYEEEE. This chain's CDR3 is CASSYPGTDYRYTF. CDR3 bases: TGTGCCAGCAGCTACCCCGGGACAGATTATCGCTACACCTTC.

The chain uses TRBV19 and TRBJ1-1; D is unclear. Germline V gene data show CDR1 as LNHDA and CDR2 as SQIVND (reference sequence). This CDR3 spans 13 amino acids. Between the trimmed V and J ends, which lost 5 bases and 1 base, there was a span of 8 bases. This chain's CDR3 is CASSSTKNTEAFF. In DNA, the CDR3 is TGTGCCAGTAGTTCCACAAAGAACACTGAAGCTTTCTTT.

The V call is TRBV6-5, the J call TRBJ2-3, with 10 bases lining up with TRBD1. With V trimmed by 6 bases and J by 4 bases, 7 bases remained unmatched. This CDR3 region has 15 residues. Germline assignment: CDR1 MNHEY and CDR2 SVGAGI. DNA of the CDR3: TGTGCCAGCAGGGTGACAGGGGGCAAGGCAGATACGCAGTATTTT. Its translation is CASRVTGGKADTQYF.

CDR3 in DNA: TGTGCCAGCAGCTTTTTTCGGGACAGGGCTCGAGAGACCCAGTACTTC. Translation gives CASSFFRDRARETQYF. This rearrangement joins TRBV5-6 to TRBJ2-5, with 9 bases that match TRBD1. CDR3 size: 16 residues. Germline V gives CDR1 SGHDT, CDR2 YYEEEE. Unmatched junction bases numbered 9, after V lost 2 bases and J lost 4 bases. Drawing the rest from reference TRBV5-6 and TRBJ2-5, the complete variable domain is DAGVTQSPTHLIKTRGQQVTLRCSPKSGHDTVSWYQQALGQGPQFIFQYYEEEERQRGNFPDRFSGHQFPNYSSELNVNALLLGDSALYLCASSFFRDRARETQYFGPGTRLLVL.

This rearrangement joins TRBV9 to TRBJ1-1; tentatively, D is TRBD1 (6 bases). This CDR3 has 15 residues. With 4 bases removed from V and 4 bases from J, the gap between germline ends came to 17 bases. Germline lookup yields CDR1 SGDLS and CDR2 YYNGEE. The CDR3 protein is CASSPEGGGFTEAFF. The CDR3 region has the DNA TGTGCCAGCAGCCCTGAGGGGGGGGGCTTCACTGAAGCTTTCTTT.

This clone was recorded a few times. The V gene is TRBV6-1, the J gene TRBJ1-5; D is possibly TRBD1 (5 bases). CDR3 length equals 15 residues. Germline values: CDR1 MNHNS, CDR2 SASEGT. The V end was cut by 3 bases, the J end by 3 bases, with 12 bases between. CDR3 sequence (DNA): TGTGCCAGCAGTGAGGGGCAGGAAAACAATCAGCCCCAGCATTTT. It translates to CASSEGQENNQPQHF.